The rows below give T cell receptor beta chains drawn from one sample of a study of untreated major depressive disorder. Data came from immunoSEQ multiplex PCR; TCRdb stores just in-frame clones and leaves some out. The sample contains tens of thousands of clones, roughly 91% of which appear only once. Material: CD4+ T cells from PBMCs. The source of these receptors is a man aged 25-45 years in good health. The CDR3 runs from the conserved cysteine through the conserved F or W. Fields, in order: D gene, J gene, V gene, clone size, CDR3 DNA, CDR3 protein. The D gene is left open where the match is weak. Some rows mark clone size as missing; the rest say once, few, many or name a class of expanded clone.

>TRBD1|TRBJ1-2|TRBV7-3|-
TGTGCCAGCAGCTTAACCGGGACAGGGAACTATGGCTACACCTTC
CASSLTGTGNYGYTF
>TRBD1|TRBJ1-4|TRBV7-9|-
TGTGCCAGCAGCTCAAGACGACAGGGGGCTTATAATGAAAAACTGTTTTTT
CASSSRRQGAYNEKLFF
>TRBD2|TRBJ2-1|TRBV14|-
TGTGCCAGCAGCCGGGGACTACCCAGCAATGAGCAGTTCTTC
CASSRGLPSNEQFF
>-|TRBJ2-1|TRBV6-1|once
TGTGCCAGCAGTGAAGCGCGTAGCTGGGGGTGGGATGAGCAGTTCTTC
CASSEARSWGWDEQFF
>-|TRBJ2-1|TRBV4-3|-
TGCGCCAGCAGCCAAGATGTAGCCTCGCCCTACAATGAGCAGTTCTTC
CASSQDVASPYNEQFF
>-|TRBJ1-5|TRBV2|-
TGTGCCAGCAGTGATCTTGCAGGACTTTCCCGATATAGCAATCAGCCCCAGCATTTT
CASSDLAGLSRYSNQPQHF
>-|TRBJ1-2|TRBV5-6|once
TGTGCCAGCACCCGGCGGGCCATGAACTATGGCTACACCTTC
CASTRRAMNYGYTF
>-|TRBJ2-5|TRBV7-3|-
TGTGCCAGCAGCCCCCGGACGCAAGAGACCCAGTACTTC
CASSPRTQETQYF
>-|TRBJ2-2|TRBV7-6|-
TGTGCCAGCAGCTTTCGGAACACCGGGGAGCTGTTTTTT
CASSFRNTGELFF
>-|TRBJ1-5|TRBV6-1|-
TGTGCCAGCAGTGATAGCCCGGCAGGGGTTCAGCCCCAGCATTTT
CASSDSPAGVQPQHF
>TRBD1|TRBJ2-7|TRBV6-6|-
TGTGCCAGCAGTTATGAAGGGACAGGGTCACTCGGGCAGTACTTC
CASSYEGTGSLGQYF
>-|TRBJ2-3|TRBV6-5|-
TGTGCCAGCAGGGGGACGGGCACAGATACGCAGTATTTT
CASRGTGTDTQYF
>TRBD1|TRBJ1-5|TRBV4-1|-
TGCGCCAGCAGCCCTATCTTTGGGGCAGGGGGGGCGATTATCAATCAGCCCCAGCATTTT
CASSPIFGAGGAIINQPQHF
>TRBD2|TRBJ2-5|TRBV4-3|once
TGCGCCAGCAGCCAATCCGGGACTAGCGGGAGGGGCGAGACCCAGTACTTC
CASSQSGTSGRGETQYF
>-|TRBJ2-7|TRBV5-6|-
TGTGCCAGCAGCCTAGCCGGAGGGGCGGGATACTTC
CASSLAGGAGYF
>-|TRBJ2-2|TRBV7-3|-
TGTGCCAGCAGCTTCGAAGTGTCGGGCACCGGGGAGCTGTTTTTT
CASSFEVSGTGELFF
>-|TRBJ2-1|TRBV5-6|-
TGTGCCAGCAGCTCCCCAATCTTTATGACAGGAAAGACCTTTAATGAGCAGTTCTTC
CASSSPIFMTGKTFNEQFF
>TRBD1|TRBJ1-1|TRBV5-1|-
TGCGCCAGCATGAGGGACAGGGGGCACACTGAAGCTTTCTTT
CASMRDRGHTEAFF
>-|TRBJ2-3|TRBV9|-
TGTGCCAGCAGCGTGAGGACTAGCACAGATACGCAGTATTTT
CASSVRTSTDTQYF
>-|TRBJ1-3|TRBV5-6|-
TGTGCCAGCAGCTTGGATAGGATTTCTGGAAACACCATATATTTT
CASSLDRISGNTIYF
>TRBD1|TRBJ2-3|TRBV5-8|-
TGTGCCAGCAGCCGGCGTGACAGGGGTGGGGATACGCAGTATTTT
CASSRRDRGGDTQYF
>TRBD1|TRBJ1-1|TRBV11-2|-
TGTGCCGTCGCGAGGGACAGGGGTGCTGAAGCTTTCTTT
CAVARDRGAEAFF
>TRBD1|TRBJ1-2|TRBV9|-
TGTGCCAGCAGCGAGGAGAGGGACAGTTCCCACTATGGCTACACCTTC
CASSEERDSSHYGYTF
>TRBD2|TRBJ2-1|TRBV6-5|-
TGTGCCAGCAGTTACTATGGGACTAGCGGGGCGAACGAGCAGTTCTTC
CASSYYGTSGANEQFF
>-|TRBJ1-5|TRBV2|-
TGTGCCAGCAGTGAAGCGCAGGGTAACAATCAGCCCCAGCATTTT
CASSEAQGNNQPQHF
>-|TRBJ2-7|TRBV7-2|-
TGTGCCAGCAGCTTTCAGGTGACGCAGGGCCAACTTGAGCAGTACTTC
CASSFQVTQGQLEQYF
>-|TRBJ1-1|TRBV4-2|-
TGTGCCAGCAGCCAAAACCGGGACGGTGAAGCTTTCTTT
CASSQNRDGEAFF
>-|TRBJ2-2|TRBV6-5|-
TGTGCCAGCAACGGTTACAGAGCGAACACCGGGGAGCTGTTTTTT
CASNGYRANTGELFF
>-|TRBJ1-1|TRBV5-1|-
TGCGCCAGCAGCTTGATGGTGGGGACGAACACTGAAGCTTTCTTT
CASSLMVGTNTEAFF
>TRBD2|TRBJ2-3|TRBV15|-
TGTGCCACCAGCAAGTTTTCTAGCGGAGGTAGCACAGATACGCAGTATTTT
CATSKFSSGGSTDTQYF
>-|TRBJ1-1|TRBV5-1|-
TGCGCCAGCAGCTTGGCCGGTACGGTTTACGGGGAAGCTTTCTTT
CASSLAGTVYGEAFF
>-|TRBJ1-1|TRBV7-3|-
TGTGCCAGCAGCTTAACAGGGCCGGTCACTGAAGCTTTCTTT
CASSLTGPVTEAFF
>TRBD1|TRBJ2-7|TRBV29-1|-
TGCAGCGTTGTCGAGGGGGCAACTCTGCGCGAGCAGTACTTC
CSVVEGATLREQYF
>-|TRBJ2-2|TRBV6-4|-
TGTGCCAGCAGTGACTCTTCTAGTCACACCGGGGAGCTGTTTTTT
CASSDSSSHTGELFF
>TRBD2|TRBJ2-1|TRBV5-1|-
TGCGCCAGCAGCTCTACTAGCGGGAGCTACAATGAGCAGTTCTTC
CASSSTSGSYNEQFF
>-|TRBJ1-4|TRBV4-2|-
TGTGCCAGCAGCCAAGAGGGGCGGGGGACTAATGAAAAACTGTTTTTT
CASSQEGRGTNEKLFF
>-|TRBJ1-5|TRBV6-6|-
TGTGCCAGCAGTTACGGGGAACTCGGGAATCAGCCCCAGCATTTT
CASSYGELGNQPQHF
>-|TRBJ2-7|TRBV5-4|-
TGTGCCAGCAGCTTGACTTTAACGAGAGCCTCCTCCTACGAGCAGTACTTC
CASSLTLTRASSYEQYF
>-|TRBJ1-4|TRBV5-6|once
TGTGCCAGCAGCTCCCGACAAGCGGGCGAAAAACTGTTTTTT
CASSSRQAGEKLFF
>-|TRBJ2-2|TRBV5-1|once
TGCGCCAGCAGCCCCCCCCGGACAGCCGGGGAGCTGTTTTTT
CASSPPRTAGELFF
>TRBD1|TRBJ2-7|TRBV13|-
TGTGCCAGCAGCGGGGACAGGTCTAACGAGCAGTACTTC
CASSGDRSNEQYF
>TRBD2|TRBJ2-7|TRBV30|-
TGTGCCTGGAGTACGGGACTAGCGGGAGGGAAGGCCTACGAGCAGTACTTC
CAWSTGLAGGKAYEQYF
>-|TRBJ2-2|TRBV7-3|-
TGTGCCAGCAGCCAGCCGAACACCGGGGAGCTGTTTTTT
CASSQPNTGELFF
>TRBD1|TRBJ1-2|TRBV19|-
TGTGCCAGTAGTTCTGAACGACAGGGGGCAAGGAAAGCCACCTTC
CASSSERQGARKATF
>-|TRBJ1-5|TRBV7-3|-
TGTGCCAGCAGCTTAACCTTAAATCAGCCCCAGCATTTT
CASSLTLNQPQHF
>TRBD2|TRBJ2-7|TRBV14|-
TGTGCCAGCAGCCAAATCCGGGGGGGCCTGGAAAGGTACTTC
CASSQIRGGLERYF
>-|TRBJ2-5|TRBV5-6|-
TGTGCCAGCAGCTTGGTTCTGGAAGAGACCCAGTACTTC
CASSLVLEETQYF
>-|TRBJ2-7|TRBV5-6|few
TGTGCCAGCACCTCTGCCGCCGACGGGGCACCCTACGAGCAGTACTTC
CASTSAADGAPYEQYF
>-|TRBJ1-1|TRBV5-1|-
TGCGCCAGCAGCTTGGCAGGTTTGGGGGCGATGGAGGCTTTCTTT
CASSLAGLGAMEAFF
>TRBD2|TRBJ2-2|TRBV5-1|-
TGCGCCAGCAGCTTGGGTAGCGGGCACACCGGGGAGCTGTTTTTT
CASSLGSGHTGELFF
>TRBD2|TRBJ2-7|TRBV5-4|-
TGTGCCAGCACCCACGGGGGGGAGGCCCACGAGCAGTACTTC
CASTHGGEAHEQYF
>TRBD1|TRBJ2-7|TRBV14|-
TGTGCCAGCAGTCGCACAGGGGGACCGACCTACGAGCAGTACTTC
CASSRTGGPTYEQYF
>TRBD2|TRBJ2-7|TRBV4-2|-
TGTGCCAGCAGCCCGGGACTATCCGGCTCCTACGAGCAGTACTTC
CASSPGLSGSYEQYF